This T cell receptor (beta chain) was obtained from a study of blood T cell repertoires in COVID-19. About the research overall: From the United States, Italy and Spain came samples of acute and convalescent COVID-19. From T cells, B-cell-depleted T cells, or PBMCs came the material, which was cDNA or gDNA.

The CDR3 loop spans 15 amino acids. The V gene lost 6 bases and the J gene lost 4 bases, with 18 bases spanning the gap. CDR1 is LNHDA and CDR2 is SQIVND in the germline V gene (reference sequence). In the authors' methods: Cell counts per sample came from amplifying reference gene primers. Profiling relied on immunoSEQ multiplex PCR, and the TCRdb table lists in-frame clones only, not all of them. That table gives V, J and clone size, and the DNA gave D and trimming. The data show some 150,000 clones, about nine tenths seen once. V is TRBV19 and J is TRBJ1-2; a possible D gene is TRBD1 (5 bases). The sample consisted of peripheral blood. The clonotype comes from an older woman with active or convalescent COVID-19. CDR3: CASRTGTKGIYGYTF. CDR3 nucleotide sequence: TGTGCCAGTAGGACCGGGACTAAAGGCATCTATGGCTACACCTTC.